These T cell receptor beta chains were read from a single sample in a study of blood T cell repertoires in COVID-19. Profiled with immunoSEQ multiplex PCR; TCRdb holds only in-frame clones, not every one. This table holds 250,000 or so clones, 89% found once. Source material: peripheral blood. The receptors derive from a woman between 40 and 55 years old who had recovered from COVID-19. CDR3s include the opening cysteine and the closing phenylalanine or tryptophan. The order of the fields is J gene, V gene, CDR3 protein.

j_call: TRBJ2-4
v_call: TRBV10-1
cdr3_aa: CASSVGLASKNIQYF

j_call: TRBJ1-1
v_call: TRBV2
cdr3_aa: CGTGGNTEAFF

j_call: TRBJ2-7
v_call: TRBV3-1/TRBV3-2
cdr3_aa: CASSPLAGASYEQYF

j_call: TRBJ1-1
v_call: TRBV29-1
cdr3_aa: CSVYQSTANTEAFF

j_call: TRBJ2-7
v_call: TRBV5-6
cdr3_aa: CASSLWASGTPGSSYEQYF

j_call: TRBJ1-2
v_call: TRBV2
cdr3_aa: CASSPQTGVISDGYTF

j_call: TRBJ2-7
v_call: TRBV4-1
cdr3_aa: CASSQAITGILEQYF

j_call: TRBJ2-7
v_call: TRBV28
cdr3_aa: CASSPPQGGYEQYF

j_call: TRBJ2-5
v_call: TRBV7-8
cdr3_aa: CASSLYRGSGKETQYF

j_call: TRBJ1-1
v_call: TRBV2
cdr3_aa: CASRVTGATEAFF

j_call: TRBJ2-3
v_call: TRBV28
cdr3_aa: CASSLGLEVAQYF

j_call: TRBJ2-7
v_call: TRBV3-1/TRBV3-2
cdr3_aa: CASSQVSQSYEQYF

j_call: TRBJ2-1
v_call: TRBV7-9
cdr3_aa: CASRGQIYNEQFF

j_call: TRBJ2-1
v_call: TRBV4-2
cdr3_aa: CASSQETGGYNEQFF

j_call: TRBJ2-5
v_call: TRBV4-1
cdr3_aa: CASSLTSGSETQYF

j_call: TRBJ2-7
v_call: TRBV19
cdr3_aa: CASIFLGQHSYEQYF

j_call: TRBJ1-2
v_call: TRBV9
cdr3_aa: CASSVGRGAVGGYGYTF

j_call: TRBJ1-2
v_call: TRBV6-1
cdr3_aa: CASSEFKGGNQAAYGYTF

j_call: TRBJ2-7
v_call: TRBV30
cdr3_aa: CAWRPGAGTYEQYF

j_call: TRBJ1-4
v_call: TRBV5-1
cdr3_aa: CASSFRTGDFGTNEKLFF

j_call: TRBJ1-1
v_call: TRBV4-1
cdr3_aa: CASSQGPGGGPNTEAFF

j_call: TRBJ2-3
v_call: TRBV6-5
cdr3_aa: CASSYGGGWYF

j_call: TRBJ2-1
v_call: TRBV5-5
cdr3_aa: CASTNRGPGRYNEQFF

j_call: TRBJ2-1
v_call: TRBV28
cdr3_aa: CASSRTAPSGNEQFF

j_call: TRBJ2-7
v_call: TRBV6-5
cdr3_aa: CASQGLANLYEQYF

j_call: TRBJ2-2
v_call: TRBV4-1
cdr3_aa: CASSPLPGQGNTGELFF

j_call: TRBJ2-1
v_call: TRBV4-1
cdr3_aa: CASSQGASGILQNEQFF